This TCR beta chain originates from a study of T cell changes during pregnancy in multiple sclerosis. There are 13 residues in the CDR3. V dropped 6 bases and J dropped 4; count of bases not matched to a gene: 5. Germline V gene data show CDR1 as PRHDT and CDR2 as FYEKMQ (reference sequence). Clones were read by immunoSEQ multiplex PCR, and TCRdb kept only the in-frame ones, dropping some. Among about 68,000 clones, 90% were seen once, and the ten largest hold 1.5%. The TCR sequence derives from a female donor with multiple sclerosis, enrolled in a pregnancy study. V and J are TRBV13 and TRBJ2-7; 8 bases match TRBD1. The specimen was peripheral blood, collected in the third trimester of pregnancy. CDR3 region: CASSSTGEYEQYF. Here the CDR3 DNA reads TGTGCCAGCAGTTCGACAGGGGAGTACGAGCAGTACTTC.